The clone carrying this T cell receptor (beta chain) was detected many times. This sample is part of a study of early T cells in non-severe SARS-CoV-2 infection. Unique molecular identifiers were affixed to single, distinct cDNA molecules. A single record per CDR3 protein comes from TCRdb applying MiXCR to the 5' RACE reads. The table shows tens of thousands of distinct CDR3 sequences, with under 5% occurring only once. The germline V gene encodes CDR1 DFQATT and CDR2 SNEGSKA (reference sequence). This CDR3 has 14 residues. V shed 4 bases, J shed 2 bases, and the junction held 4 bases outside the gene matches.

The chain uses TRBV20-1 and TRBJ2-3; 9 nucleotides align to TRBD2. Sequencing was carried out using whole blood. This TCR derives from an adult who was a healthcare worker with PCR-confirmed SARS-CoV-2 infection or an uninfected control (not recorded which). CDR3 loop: CSATASGNTDTQYF. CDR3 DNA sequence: TGCAGTGCTACGGCTAGCGGGAACACAGATACGCAGTATTTT.